This T cell receptor beta chain was captured in a study of blood T cell repertoires in COVID-19. The overall study: Collection of acute and convalescent COVID-19 samples took place in the United States, Italy and Spain. Nucleic acid was either cDNA or gDNA, and it came from T cells, B-cell-depleted T cells, or PBMCs.

CDR3 size: 12 residues. V was clipped by 6 bases and J by 8 bases, with 13 bases between them. Study processing details: Cell counts per sample came from amplifying reference gene primers. Produced via immunoSEQ multiplex PCR; TCRdb's table is partial and in-frame only. That table supplies the V and J calls and clone size; D and trimming were determined from the DNA. Of approximately 270,000 clones in the sample, about nine tenths are singletons; the top ten hold around 2%. The specimen was peripheral blood. J is TRBJ1-2 and V is TRBV12-3 or TRBV12-4; a weak D match, TRBD1 (5 bases). This TCR was sampled from a man between 50 and 59 years old with acute or convalescent COVID-19. CDR3 nucleotides: TGTGCCAGCAGGGGGGGTTGGGGAGGCTACACCTTC. Protein sequence: CASRGGWGGYTF.